These T cell receptor beta chains were read from a single sample in a study of blood T cells in healthy people across ages. TCRdb analysed the 5' RACE reads with MiXCR anew, one entry per CDR3 protein. The sample lists approximately 1.5 million distinct CDR3 sequences, 42% occurring once. The sample consisted of blood. These receptors all come from a woman aged 18-35 years in good health. Each CDR3 is given with its conserved first and last residue. A D gene is named only where the DNA matches it firmly. A row's size may be missing; if present it is once, few, many or a size class.

d_call j_call v_call clone_size cdr3_aa cdr3_nt
TRBD2 TRBJ2-3 TRBV7-9 few CASSPRGLGGTDTQYF TGTGCCAGCAGCCCCAGAGGACTAGGAGGCACAGATACGCAGTATTTT
- TRBJ2-7 TRBV28 - CASNYGERLNEQYF TGTGCCAGCAACTACGGGGAGAGGCTCAATGAGCAGTACTTC
TRBD2 TRBJ2-3 TRBV20-1 many CSATGLAGDTQYF TGCAGTGCTACAGGACTAGCGGGGGATACGCAGTATTTT
- TRBJ1-5 TRBV7-9 few CASSLDWQPQHF TGTGCCAGCAGCTTAGATTGGCAGCCCCAGCATTTT
- TRBJ1-1 TRBV20-1 once CSASRAMNTEAFF TGCAGTGCTAGCAGGGCCATGAACACTGAAGCTTTCTTT
- TRBJ2-7 TRBV4-1 - CASSPTPHSSYEQYF TGCGCCAGCAGCCCAACCCCCCACAGCTCCTACGAGCAGTACTTC
TRBD1 TRBJ2-1 TRBV7-2 - CASSGAGDRANEQFF TGTGCCAGCAGCGGGGCGGGGGACAGGGCCAATGAGCAGTTCTTC
TRBD1 TRBJ2-7 TRBV12-3/TRBV12-4 - CASRTGTGNVEQYF TGTGCCAGCAGAACCGGGACAGGGAACGTCGAGCAGTACTTC
TRBD1 TRBJ2-7 TRBV20-1 - CSAWDRGYYEQYF TGCAGTGCTTGGGACAGGGGGTACTACGAGCAGTACTTC
- TRBJ1-1 TRBV27 - CASSPLDRRNTEAFF TGTGCCAGCTCCCCCCTTGACAGAAGGAACACTGAAGCTTTCTTT
TRBD2 TRBJ2-3 TRBV12-3/TRBV12-4 - CASSFRTGSSGGISTDTQYF TGTGCCAGCAGTTTCAGGACAGGGTCTAGCGGGGGAATAAGCACAGATACGCAGTATTTT
- TRBJ1-5 TRBV7-2 - CASSSSRYSNQPQHF TGTGCCAGCAGCTCCTCCCGGTATAGCAATCAGCCCCAGCATTTT
- TRBJ2-5 TRBV5-1 - CASSLSLQKQYF TGCGCCAGCAGCTTGAGTCTACAGAAGCAGTACTTC
- TRBJ2-7 TRBV6-1 once CASSRGAEGSYEQYF TGTGCCAGCAGTAGAGGGGCGGAAGGGTCCTACGAGCAGTACTTC
- TRBJ2-2 TRBV7-9 - CASSLAPGTGELFF TGTGCCAGCAGCTTAGCGCCGGGTACCGGGGAGCTGTTTTTT
- TRBJ2-7 TRBV9 - CASSPRPQSYEQYF TGTGCCAGCAGCCCCCGGCCACAGTCCTACGAGCAGTACTTC
- TRBJ2-1 TRBV5-1 - CASSLQGGLPSYNEQFF TGCGCCAGCAGCTTACAGGGTGGGCTACCATCCTACAATGAGCAGTTCTTC
- TRBJ1-2 TRBV4-2 - CASSQEFPGGLYGYTF TGTGCCAGCAGTCAAGAGTTTCCCGGCGGGCTCTATGGCTACACCTTC
- TRBJ2-2 TRBV15 - CATSRDPRDGELFF TGTGCCACCAGCAGAGATCCCCGAGACGGGGAGCTGTTTTTT
- TRBJ2-1 TRBV5-1 - CASSTQVSYNEQFF TGCGCCAGCAGCACCCAAGTCTCCTACAATGAGCAGTTCTTC